The T cell receptor (beta chain) described here comes from a study of cytomegalovirus exposure and HLA in healthy donors (dated by TCRdb to 2016 to 2017). At the level of the whole study: An earlier analysis of several hundred of the donors reported about 260 Gb of sequence data and roughly 120 million unique TCR beta sequences obtained from about 200 million T cells. An early release that covered approximately 600 HLA-typed donors contained about 300 gigabases of sequencing data and 80 million or so unique TCR sequences. Of the 398 genotyped donors, 80% to 90% were placed in the genetic ancestry cluster associated with self-reported Caucasian donors. The aim of the study was to test whether cataloging public T cell receptors could identify signatures of past pathogen exposure. The study profiled the T cell repertoires of more than 500 subjects by immunosequencing and related them to cytomegalovirus serostatus. In addition to the first cohort of roughly 670 subjects, a separate validation cohort of over 90 different subjects was used. The study combined high-throughput TCR immunosequencing, statistical association of individual TCRs with disease status, and machine learning to predict cytomegalovirus infection status. To study patterns of TCR occurrence, a later analysis re-analyzed previously published TCR beta repertoires from around 670 donors and added high-resolution HLA genotyping. Rather than using new phenotypic data, the later analysis identified candidate immune exposures from TCR beta sequences and from how often those sequences occurred across donors. An earlier analysis of 587 of the donors applied high-throughput TCR beta sequencing to assess whether each TCR beta V gene segment acted as functional or pseudogenic. Donor age, sex, ethnicity and CMV serostatus were compiled alongside the repertoire data. In a later genetic analysis, genome-wide SNP genotypes for about 55% of the roughly 700 donors were used, and that subset was treated as a discovery cohort. Every repertoire in the discovery cohort had been generated on one and the same sequencing platform. HLA typing included class I and class II loci at four-digit resolution. The number of typed donors differed by locus: about 629-630 for A, B, C, DRB1 and DQB1; approximately 540 for DQA1; 606 for DPA1; and roughly 450 for DPB1. Roughly five DR-DQ haplotypes were handled as single units for association and clustering because linkage in the cohort was strong. Across 300 to 500 genotyped donors of the cohort, an average of approximately 240,000 unique TCR beta nucleotide sequences per donor were sequenced, and around 19% of those sequences were non-productive. Beyond this particular receptor, the publication reports: The only immune exposure information available for the cohort was CMV serostatus. Because counts were too low, seventeen rarely observed V segments, including chromosome 9 orphons, were excluded from the earlier analysis of some 590 of the donors. Several of the top co-occurrence clusters appeared to be linked to parvovirus B19, influenza, CMV and Epstein-Barr virus, according to a later analysis. The authors suggested that the approach could potentially be generalized to other disease states and immunological phenotypes. When HLA alleles, especially DR and DQ, strongly co-occurred, TCR associations were difficult to assign to individual alleles. V-gene and J-gene trimming of TCR beta chains was associated with a missense DCLRE1C variant in a later genetic analysis, and the association was replicated in an independent cohort. A later genetic analysis reported fewer N-insertions in productive TCRs among donors in an Asian-associated ancestry cluster than the 666-donor mean. Most TCR sequences were observed very rarely across donors, whereas some public TCRs were present in many individuals. Linkage disequilibrium might explain the correlated functional status among segregating V segments, but an unknown experimental factor could not be excluded. The study listed 164 TCR beta chains as associated with cytomegalovirus. Because HLA typing was missing for some donors at each locus, association tests included only the typed subset. A group of highly shared sequence variants was considered likely to be a technical artifact of the sequencing pipeline. A few of the identified cytomegalovirus-associated TCR beta chains were confirmed in vitro to be specific for cytomegalovirus antigens. Only TCR beta chains were sequenced in this cohort, and the absence of alpha or paired-chain data limited detectable features. In a later analysis, HLA-associated TCR beta chains were found to be more clonally expanded and to have lower generation probabilities than equally common non-associated chains. In an earlier analysis of approximately 590 of the donors, most TCR beta V segments were observed in productive rearrangements about 87% or about 30% of the time, broadly matching IMGT annotations. In a later analysis, more than 15,000 TCR beta sequences were associated with specific HLA alleles at a false discovery rate of 0.05. Sequencing depth was assumed to be roughly uniform across donors in the presence/absence analyses, though that assumption may not hold. Some IMGT-functional V segments, including TRBV6-2 and TRBV6-3, could not be told apart with the 87-base-pair reads, so those segments were excluded. In a later analysis, most CMV-associated TCR beta chains were found to appear HLA-restricted, with HLA associations seemingly driven largely by CMV exposure. In a later analysis, TCR association rates were found to vary across HLA loci, with the most associated TCRs seen for DRB1 alleles and the fewest for HLA-C alleles. A further reported finding was that TCR beta sequences accurately predicted the HLA-A and HLA-B alleles for most subjects in the first cohort. In both the original and validation cohorts, the classifier was reported to diagnose cytomegalovirus status with high specificity and sensitivity.

Trimming accounts for 7 bases at V and 7 bases at J, while the number of junction bases matched to no gene is 8. The germline V gene specifies MNHEY as CDR1 and SVGAGI as CDR2. The CDR3 has 15 amino acids, counting the end cysteine and phenylalanine. Solely the CDR3 DNA is kept, with 45 bases framed from the first base. Worth noting for this clone: Its cognate antigen has yet to be identified. Base qualities are not provided; no much larger clone lies one nucleotide away.

The library was built by means of the immunoSEQ multiplex PCR assay. For the multiplex PCR, a mixture combining 60 forward primers for TCR Vbeta segments and 13 reverse primers for TCR Jbeta segments was used. The CDR3 region of rearranged TCR beta genes was amplified from genomic DNA by a multiplex PCR assay. The amplified TCR beta libraries were sequenced on the Illumina HiSeq System as 87-base-pair reads. As for how the authors treated the data: A later analysis counted tens of millions of unique TCR beta chains across the 650 to 700 repertoires, and some 11 million of these chains were shared by at least two donors. Raw reads were error-corrected and collapsed into unique sequences with a nearest-neighbor algorithm that merged closely related sequences to remove PCR and sequencing errors. To assign V, D and J gene segments, CDR3 sequences were aligned to IMGT reference sequences. Each retained sequence needed at least a six-nucleotide match to both a V gene segment and a J gene segment. A rearrangement counted as productive if the CDR3 had no stop codons and remained in frame with V and J, and every other rearrangement counted as non-productive. CDR3 was defined according to IMGT convention as the region running from the second conserved V-encoded cysteine to the conserved J-encoded phenylalanine. Sequences without an unambiguous match to a single V gene segment were excluded from the earlier analysis of about 640 of the donors. In an earlier analysis of about 590 of the donors, a V segment was called functional when productive rearrangements were above 56.7%, and segregating when the standard deviation between donors exceeded 5%. To diagnose cytomegalovirus status from the catalog of TCR beta chain sequences, a statistical classification framework was built. A later analysis assigned V and J genes by comparing TCR nucleotide sequences with IMGT/GENE-DB human TR gene sequences. In a later analysis, CDR3 sequences and most-parsimonious VDJ recombination scenarios were assigned using the TCRdist pipeline. In a later analysis, each TCR beta chain was defined by its CDR3 amino acid sequence together with its V-gene family, and reads lacking a unique V-gene family were excluded. In a later analysis, 450 to 600 highly shared, low-generation-probability nucleotide sequences were removed to address suspected cross-contamination and a sequencing artifact. A later analysis calculated a clonal expansion index for each public chain from normalized within-repertoire ranks of inferred template counts. In a later analysis, generation probabilities were computed with a VDJ recombination model fitted to out-of-frame rearrangements, and the resulting probabilities were checked against IGoR. Hypergeometric tests were used in a later analysis to score TCR-TCR, TCR-HLA and TCR-CMV co-occurrence, with a repertoire-size bias correction applied to the TCR pairs. False discovery rates were estimated in a later analysis by permuting HLA or CMV assignments 20 times. In a later analysis, co-occurring TCRs were grouped using DBSCAN, with TCRdist sequence similarity added in when clustering inside HLA-allele-positive subsets. For co-occurrence clustering, repertoires with fewer than 30,000 or more than 120,000 public chains were excluded, along with about five repertoires with anomalous nucleotide sharing. Here the immuneACCESS table is served through TCRdb, limited to in-frame sequences with V and J called. Missing clones are a known gap in these copies; in checked studies unresolved V genes cover under half, and the rest lacks a known reason. V and J calls and clone size are given by that table; D and trimming were obtained from the DNA. A total of about 110,000 clones appear in this sample, roughly 80% of them only once. The ten largest account for about 3.6% of the sample.

The cohort was made up of 650 to 700 healthy bone marrow donors. At the time of sampling, every cohort member was nominally healthy, though immune exposures that went unrecorded were likely present. The donor tested CMV seronegative, placing the donor among the 352 seronegative members of the cohort. A peripheral blood sample was provided by each donor, and peripheral blood mononuclear cells were used for TCR beta sequencing. Genomic DNA was extracted from the blood cell samples with the Qiagen DNeasy Blood Extraction Kit. Sample: PBMCs. The receptor was derived from a man aged 60 to 69 in good health and CMV-seronegative. The chain is made from TRBV6-5 and TRBJ1-6, with 9 bases matching TRBD1. The CDR3 sequence is CASTTPGQGNSPLHF. In nucleotide form, the sequence is TGTGCCAGCACAACGCCGGGACAGGGAAATTCACCCCTCCACTTT.